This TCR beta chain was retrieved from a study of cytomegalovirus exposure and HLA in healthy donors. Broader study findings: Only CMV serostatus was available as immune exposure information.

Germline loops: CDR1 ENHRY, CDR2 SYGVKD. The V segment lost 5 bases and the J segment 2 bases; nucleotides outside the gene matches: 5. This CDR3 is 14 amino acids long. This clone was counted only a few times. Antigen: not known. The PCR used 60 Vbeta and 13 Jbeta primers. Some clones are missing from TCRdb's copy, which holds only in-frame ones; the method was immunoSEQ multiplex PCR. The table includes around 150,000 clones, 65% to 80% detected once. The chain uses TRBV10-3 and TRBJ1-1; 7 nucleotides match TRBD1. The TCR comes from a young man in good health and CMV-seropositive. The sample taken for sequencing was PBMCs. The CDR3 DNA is TGTGCCATCAGTTTGGGGACAGCCAACACTGAAGCTTTCTTT. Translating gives CAISLGTANTEAFF.